The 32 T cell receptor beta chains below were found in one sample sequenced in a study of T cell responses to AZD1222 COVID-19 vaccine. Profiled with immunoSEQ multiplex PCR; TCRdb holds only in-frame clones, not every one. The data show some 130,000 clones, more than 85% seen once. Specimen: peripheral blood, collected on day 0 of AZD1222 vaccination. These receptors all stem from an adult in good health.

In its sample, this clone was seen once. The J gene is TRBJ2-7, the V gene TRBV11-3, with 8 bases aligning to TRBD1. This CDR3 is built from 14 residues. The trim removed 5 bases at V and 7 bases at J, leaving 10 bases unmatched. Germline CDR1 is SGHNT and CDR2 is YENEEA. CDR3 sequence reads: CASSPRTGFEEQYF. Here the CDR3 DNA reads TGTGCCAGCAGCCCTCGGACAGGGTTCGAAGAGCAGTACTTC. Drawing the rest from reference TRBV11-3 and TRBJ2-7, the complete variable domain is EAGVVQSPRYKIIEKKQPVAFWCNPISGHNTLYWYLQNLGQGPELLIRYENEEAVDDSQLPKDRFSAERLKGVDSTLKIQPAELGDSAVYLCASSPRTGFEEQYFGPGTRLTVT.

V is TRBV6-1 and J is TRBJ1-2; D perhaps matches TRBD1 (5 bases). In germline, CDR1 is MNHNS, CDR2 SASEGT. The CDR3 covers 12 residues. With 1 base removed from V and 8 bases from J, the gap between germline ends came to 8 bases. The CDR3 here is CASSEGGWGYTF. DNA of the CDR3: TGTGCCAGCAGTGAAGGGGGCTGGGGCTACACCTTC.

V is TRBV10-1 and J is TRBJ1-2; TRBD1 agrees at 7 bases. Trimming at V came to 2 bases and at J to 6 bases, leaving 3 bases not matched to a gene. The CDR3 loop spans 13 amino acids. Germline CDR1 WNHNN, CDR2 SYGVQD (reference sequence). In DNA form, the CDR3 reads TGCGCCAGCAGTGAGGGCAGGGGGAATGGCTACACCTTC. This gives the protein CASSEGRGNGYTF.

This sequence joins TRBV7-9 and TRBJ1-6; 8 bases are shared with TRBD1. Germline-derived CDR1 and CDR2 are SEHNR and FQNEAQ (reference sequence). Unmatched junction bases numbered 7, after V lost 0 bases and J lost 0 bases. The CDR3 is 19 amino acids. The CDR3 DNA follows: TGTGCCAGCAGCTTAGCCCCAGGGGGCCTGAGCTCCTATAATTCACCCCTCCACTTT. Protein product: CASSLAPGGLSSYNSPLHF. Drawing the rest from reference TRBV7-9 and TRBJ1-6, the complete variable domain is DTGVSQNPRHKITKRGQNVTFRCDPISEHNRLYWYRQTLGQGPEFLTYFQNEAQLEKSRLLSDRFSAERPKGSFSTLEIQRTEQGDSAMYLCASSLAPGGLSSYNSPLHFGNGTRLTVT.

The chain uses TRBV5-1 and TRBJ1-4, with TRBD1 identical over 7 bases. Germline trimming cut 3 bases from V and 3 bases from J; bases unmatched to any gene: 8. Germline lookup yields CDR1 SGHRS and CDR2 YFSETQ. The CDR3 covers 16 residues. This CDR3 reads CASSWAGTDSNEKLFF. CDR3 bases: TGCGCCAGCAGCTGGGCCGGGACAGACTCTAATGAAAAACTGTTTTTT. The full variable domain, in which reference TRBV5-1 and TRBJ1-4 provide the parts outside the CDR3, is KAGVTQTPRYLIKTRGQQVTLSCSPISGHRSVSWYQQTPGQGLQFLFEYFSETQRNKGNFPGRFSGRQFSNSRSEMNVSTLELGDSALYLCASSWAGTDSNEKLFFGSGTQLSVL.

This chain connects TRBV6-6 to TRBJ1-2, with D possibly TRBD1 on 5 matching bases. CDR3 length: 11 amino acids. CDR1 is MNHNY, CDR2 SVGAGI, per germline (reference sequence). Trimming stripped 2 bases from V and 10 bases from J, with 8 bases between. The CDR3 is CASSYVGAYTF. CDR3 DNA sequence: TGTGCCAGCAGTTACGTCGGGGCCTACACCTTC.

V gene TRBV30 combines with J gene TRBJ1-4, with D perhaps TRBD1 (5 bases). Germline CDR1 GTSNPN, CDR2 SVGIG (reference sequence). The CDR3 spans 13 residues. Trimming left V 8 bases short and J 5 bases short, with 15 bases between. In nucleotides, the CDR3 is TGTGCCCGTAGGGGCCCCGCGAATGAAAAACTGTTTTTT. Amino acid sequence: CARRGPANEKLFF.

This chain uses TRBV7-9 with TRBJ1-5; 10 nucleotides align to TRBD1. The CDR3 sequence is 14 residues long. Germline CDR1 reads SEHNR; CDR2 reads FQNEAQ (reference sequence). The trim removed 7 bases at V and 5 bases at J, leaving 5 bases unmatched. The CDR3 sequence: CASTRQGADQPQHF. For the CDR3, the DNA is TGTGCCAGCACCAGACAGGGGGCGGATCAGCCCCAGCATTTT.

In this sample, this clone turned up a few times. Here the CDR3 reads CASSDKENYGYTF. The CDR3 DNA follows: TGTGCCAGCAGTGATAAAGAAAACTATGGCTACACCTTC. J is TRBJ1-2 and V is TRBV28, with D unresolved. Germline values: CDR1 MDHEN, CDR2 SYDVKM. V dropped 5 bases and J dropped 2 bases, with 9 bases sitting between them. The CDR3 extends over 13 amino acids.

The CDR3 is CASRSTGPSYEQYF. The CDR3 nucleotides are TGTGCCAGCAGGTCGACAGGGCCCTCTTACGAGCAGTACTTC. The chain has TRBV27 and TRBJ2-7; 7 bases map to TRBD1. Trimming took 6 bases from V and 4 from J; bases not matched to a gene: 9. Germline V gene data show CDR1 as MNHEY and CDR2 as SMNVEV (reference sequence). The CDR3 extends over 14 amino acids.

The J gene is TRBJ1-1, the V gene TRBV29-1, with D unresolved. V was cut by 2 bases and J by 11 bases, with 12 bases left in between. The CDR3 sequence is 11 residues long. Germline lookup yields CDR1 SQVTM and CDR2 ANQGSEA. In DNA form, the CDR3 reads TGCAGCGTTGAATACGGATTTGGTGCTTTCTTT. Protein sequence: CSVEYGFGAFF.

V and J are TRBV7-2 and TRBJ1-3, with a tentative D call TRBD1 (6 bases). Trimming left V 5 bases short and J 0 bases short, with 11 bases between. The CDR3 loop spans 15 amino acids. Germline-derived CDR1 and CDR2 are SGHTA and FQGNSA. The CDR3 bases are TGTGCCAGCAGCACGGACAGCTACTCTGGAAACACCATATATTTT. As protein: CASSTDSYSGNTIYF.

The chain links TRBV6-5 to TRBJ2-7; no clear D. The CDR3 spans 15 residues. The V and J ends lost 0 bases and 3 bases respectively, with 12 bases between them. Germline V CDR1 and CDR2: MNHEY, SVGAGI. The CDR3 DNA sequence: TGTGCCAGCAGTTACTCAGGTGGTCTAGGCTACGAGCAGTACTTC. It yields the protein CASSYSGGLGYEQYF.

The gene calls are TRBV19 and TRBJ2-1; D may be TRBD1 (5 bases). The V gene's germline CDR1 is LNHDA and CDR2 SQIVND (reference sequence). The germline V and J ends were trimmed by 2 bases and 7 bases, with 12 bases remaining between them. The CDR3 runs to 14 residues. CDR3 DNA sequence: TGTGCCAGTAGTATATCCCTTGGGGCGAATGAGCAGTTCTTC. Protein sequence: CASSISLGANEQFF. Full variable domain (outside the CDR3, taken from reference TRBV19 and TRBJ2-1): DGGITQSPKYLFRKEGQNVTLSCEQNLNHDAMYWYRQDPGQGLRLIYYSQIVNDFQKGDIAEGYSVSREKKESFPLTVTSAQKNPTAFYLCASSISLGANEQFFGPGTRLTVL.

The V gene is TRBV18, the J gene TRBJ2-3; the match to TRBD2 covers 8 bases. The CDR3 sequence is 15 residues long. Germline CDR1 reads KGHSH; CDR2 reads LQKENI. V lost 2 bases to trimming and J lost 0 bases; unmatched junction nucleotides: 1. Written as DNA, the CDR3 is TGTGCCAGCTCACCAATAGCGGGGAGCACAGATACGCAGTATTTT. Its protein is CASSPIAGSTDTQYF.

V gene TRBV9 combines with J gene TRBJ1-1; D ambiguous. CDR1 and CDR2 from the germline V gene are SGDLS and YYNGEE. With 4 bases removed from V and 0 bases from J, the gap between germline ends came to 7 bases. CDR3 size: 13 residues. The CDR3 coding sequence is TGTGCCAGCAGCTCAGACATGAACACTGAAGCTTTCTTT. This gives the protein CASSSDMNTEAFF.

This chain links TRBV19 with TRBJ2-7, with D possibly being TRBD2 (6 bases). The CDR3 sequence is 16 residues long. Between the trimmed V and J ends, which lost 1 base and 2 bases, there was a span of 15 bases. Per germline, CDR1 LNHDA and CDR2 SQIVND (reference sequence). The CDR3 DNA reads TGTGCCAGTAGTATAGGTAGCGGTGAGAACCCCTACGAGCAGTACTTC. It is translated as CASSIGSGENPYEQYF.

This chain uses TRBV28 with TRBJ1-6; D is unresolved. This CDR3 is 21 amino acids long. CDR1 MDHEN and CDR2 SYDVKM come from the germline V gene. V was shortened by 5 bases and J by 3 bases, with 29 bases between the two germline ends. CDR3 nucleotide sequence: TGTGCCAGCAGTCCCCATCTCACCGGGGAGATGCGGCTTGGCTATAATTCACCCCTCCACTTT. This encodes CASSPHLTGEMRLGYNSPLHF.

The chain links TRBV4-3 to TRBJ1-4, with D uncertain. The CDR3 is 15 residues long. Germline V lookup: CDR1 LGHNA, CDR2 YSLEER. Trimming pared 0 bases from V and 8 bases from J, leaving 13 bases between. CDR3 sequence: CASSQDEARREKLFF. CDR3 DNA sequence: TGCGCCAGCAGCCAAGATGAGGCCAGGCGCGAAAAACTGTTTTTT.

V and J are TRBV5-4 and TRBJ2-7; 12 nucleotides align to TRBD1. The CDR3 sequence is 16 residues long. V shed 3 bases, J shed 3 bases, and the junction held 7 bases outside the gene matches. CDR1 SGHNT and CDR2 YYREEE come from the germline V gene (reference sequence). The CDR3 DNA follows: TGTGCCAGCAGCTCCAACCGGGACAGGGGGCTCTACGAGCAGTACTTC. It specifies CASSSNRDRGLYEQYF.

This chain connects TRBV5-6 to TRBJ1-4, with D unresolved. CDR1 and CDR2 (germline): SGHDT, YYEEEE. With 4 bases removed from V and 8 bases from J, the gap between germline ends came to 18 bases. The CDR3 is 15 residues long. CDR3 in DNA: TGTGCCAGCAGCACCCCGACGGGCCTGGGGGAAAAACTGTTTTTT. It translates to CASSTPTGLGEKLFF.

This chain uses TRBV7-2 with TRBJ2-1; D may correspond to TRBD1 or TRBD2 (6 bases each). The CDR3 spans 14 residues. Germline V gene lookup returns CDR1 SGHTA and CDR2 FQGNSA. The V and J ends lost 5 bases and 7 bases respectively, with 15 bases between them. The CDR3 protein is CASSTRQAGNEQFF. The CDR3 bases are TGTGCCAGCAGCACAAGACAGGCGGGGAATGAGCAGTTCTTC.

This clone was picked up one time. The junction departs from germline at one end; a sequencing error may be responsible. The V call is TRBV6-5, the J call TRBJ1-4; D possibly corresponds to TRBD1 (5 bases). Germline V gene sequence: CDR1 MNHEY, CDR2 SVGAGI. The CDR3 sequence is 11 residues long. CDR3: CASRAGEKLFF. The CDR3 DNA is TGTGCGAGCAGGGCCGGTGAAAAACTGTTTTTT.

The chain employs TRBV2 and TRBJ2-5; 10 nucleotides align to TRBD2. In germline, CDR1 is SNHLY, CDR2 FYNNEI. V lost 3 bases to trimming and J lost 4 bases; unmatched junction nucleotides: 8. The CDR3 has 16 residues. CDR3: CASSDSSSGSGETQYF. CDR3 DNA sequence: TGTGCCAGCAGTGATTCGTCTAGCGGGAGTGGAGAGACCCAGTACTTC.

V is TRBV24-1 and J is TRBJ1-2, with 7 bases that match TRBD1. Germline CDR1 reads KGHDR; CDR2 reads SFDVKD. V dropped 7 bases and J dropped 5; count of bases not matched to a gene: 9. The CDR3 consists of 14 residues. The CDR3 nucleotides read TGTGCCACCAGAAGGCCAGGGGGAGCGTATGGCTACACCTTC. It is translated as CATRRPGGAYGYTF.

This chain joins TRBV28 and TRBJ2-7; D might be TRBD2 (5 bases). From germline, CDR1 is MDHEN and CDR2 SYDVKM. V lost 3 bases and J lost 1, with 13 bases in between. The CDR3 length is 15 residues. CDR3 DNA sequence: TGTGCCAGCAGTTTCTCTCGAGGGCCTTCCTACGAGCAGTACTTC. It translates to CASSFSRGPSYEQYF.

The chain employs TRBV11-3 and TRBJ2-7; D is possibly TRBD1 or TRBD2 (5 bases each). V was clipped by 1 base and J by 0 bases, with 7 bases between them. Germline V lookup: CDR1 SGHNT, CDR2 YENEEA. The CDR3 runs 14 residues. CDR3 sequence: CASSLGGSSYEQYF. The CDR3 DNA follows: TGTGCCAGCAGCTTAGGGGGGTCCTCCTACGAGCAGTACTTC. The full variable domain, with the rest looked up from reference TRBV11-3 and TRBJ2-7, is EAGVVQSPRYKIIEKKQPVAFWCNPISGHNTLYWYLQNLGQGPELLIRYENEEAVDDSQLPKDRFSAERLKGVDSTLKIQPAELGDSAVYLCASSLGGSSYEQYFGPGTRLTVT.

The sample holds a few counts of this clone. The chain has TRBV30 and TRBJ2-1, with 14 bases lining up with TRBD2. CDR3 length: 13 amino acids. Unmatched junction bases numbered 6, after V lost 7 bases and J lost 10 bases. Germline V gene sequence: CDR1 GTSNPN, CDR2 SVGIG (reference sequence). CDR3 loop: CASEGLAGEEQFF. The CDR3, as DNA: TGTGCCTCGGAGGGACTAGCGGGAGAAGAGCAGTTCTTC.

This clone occurred once. The chain carries TRBV18 and TRBJ1-3; TRBD1 might be the D (5 bases). The CDR3 runs to 16 residues. The ends were cut back, 1 base at V and 4 bases at J, with 14 bases in the middle. Germline lookup yields CDR1 KGHSH and CDR2 LQKENI. The chain's CDR3 is CASSPRGSGDGNTIYF. In DNA form, the CDR3 reads TGTGCCAGCTCACCACGGGGCTCCGGGGACGGAAACACCATATATTTT.

This sequence joins TRBV5-5 and TRBJ1-2; 8 bases line up with TRBD1. The CDR3 runs 16 residues. The junction had 13 bases not matched to a gene; V was cut back by 5 bases and J by 4 bases. The germline V gene encodes CDR1 SGHKS and CDR2 YYEKEE (reference sequence). The CDR3 DNA reads TGTGCCAGCAGTTCGGGACAGGCCACTTCTATCTATGGCTACACCTTC. This codes for CASSSGQATSIYGYTF.

The chain has TRBV25-1 and TRBJ2-3, with D possibly being TRBD1 or TRBD2 (5 bases each). The ends were cut back, 5 bases at V and 5 bases at J, with 11 bases in the middle. From germline, CDR1 is MGHDK and CDR2 SYGVNS. The CDR3 loop spans 13 amino acids. Written as DNA, the CDR3 is TGTGCCAGCAGTATCGGGACGGTAGATACGCAGTATTTT. Translating it yields CASSIGTVDTQYF. The variable domain in full, completed from reference TRBV25-1 and TRBJ2-3, reads EADIYQTPRYLVIGTGKKITLECSQTMGHDKMYWYQQDPGMELHLIHYSYGVNSTEKGDLSSESTVSRIRTEHFPLTLESARPSHTSQYLCASSIGTVDTQYFGPGTRLTVL.

The chain recombines TRBV6-4 with TRBJ2-1, with D maybe TRBD2 (6 bases). Germline V gene sequence: CDR1 MRHNA, CDR2 SNTAGT. Trimming removed 10 bases from V and 3 bases from J, with 28 bases in between. CDR3 length equals 18 residues. CDR3: CAIPTSSASSFYYNEQFF. The CDR3 DNA reads as TGTGCCATCCCGACGTCTAGCGCCTCGAGTTTTTACTACAATGAGCAGTTCTTC.